This entry features one T cell receptor (beta chain) sequence. This CDR3 contains 16 residues. V was clipped by 5 bases and J by 5 bases; unmatched bases: 11. Germline V gives CDR1 SEHNR, CDR2 FQNEAQ (reference sequence). Original handling: The assay estimated nucleated cells by amplifying reference gene primers. Produced via immunoSEQ multiplex PCR; TCRdb's table is partial and in-frame only. V and J calls and clone size are as listed in that table; D and trimming were resolved from the DNA. This repertoire shows around 240,000 clones, more than 65% found once; its top ten account for approximately 1.5%. The data are from a study of blood T cell repertoires in COVID-19. Turning to the study itself: The cDNA or gDNA used as material had been derived from T cells, B-cell-depleted T cells, or PBMCs.

The sequenced sample consisted of peripheral blood. J is TRBJ2-2 and V is TRBV7-9; 7 nucleotides agree with TRBD1. The source is a woman in her thirties or forties who had recovered from COVID-19. The CDR3 DNA reads TGTGCCAGCAGCACCTCTTCAAACAGGGGAACCGGGGAGCTGTTTTTT. It yields the protein CASSTSSNRGTGELFF.